The 26 T cell receptor beta chains presented below share a single source sample, sequenced in a study of blood T cell repertoires in COVID-19. Assay: immunoSEQ multiplex PCR; the TCRdb copy retains only in-frame clones and omits some. The sample yields about 140,000 clones, about 90% seen once. The sample taken for sequencing was peripheral blood. All receptors come from a woman aged 60-70 years with acute or convalescent COVID-19.

The chain is built from TRBV4-3 and TRBJ2-1; the D gene is possibly TRBD2 (6 bases). This CDR3 spans 15 amino acids. Between the trimmed V and J ends, which lost 0 bases and 8 bases, there was a span of 14 bases. Germline values: CDR1 LGHNA, CDR2 YSLEER. Here the CDR3 DNA reads TGCGCCAGCAGCCAAGAGAAGGGGCGCGGGGATGAGCAGTTCTTC. It encodes CASSQEKGRGDEQFF.

V usage is TRBV7-2 and J usage is TRBJ1-2; D ambiguous. V lost 5 bases and J 0 bases, leaving 13 bases between the germline ends. This CDR3 has 15 residues. Germline V gene lookup returns CDR1 SGHTA and CDR2 FQGNSA. CDR3 sequence: CASSPNSVSNYGYTF. The CDR3 DNA reads TGTGCCAGCAGCCCCAATTCAGTTTCTAACTATGGCTACACCTTC.

V is TRBV3-1 (or the pseudogene TRBV3-2) and J is TRBJ2-7, with D maybe TRBD1 (6 bases). CDR1 is LGHDT, CDR2 YNNKEL, per germline (reference sequence). This CDR3 spans 16 amino acids. V lost 0 bases, J lost 1 base, and 13 bases lay in between. CDR3 sequence (DNA): TGTGCCAGCAGCCAAGATAAAGGGGGTAATTCCTACGAGCAGTACTTC. Amino acid sequence: CASSQDKGGNSYEQYF.

The chain uses TRBV18 and TRBJ2-6; TRBD1 might be the D (6 bases). CDR3 length: 15 residues. Germline CDR1 KGHSH, CDR2 LQKENI. Trimming removed 1 base from V and 4 bases from J, with 8 bases in between. The CDR3 loop reads CASSPLGAGANVLTF. As DNA, the CDR3 is TGTGCCAGCTCACCACTGGGGGCCGGGGCCAACGTCCTGACTTTC.

V and J are TRBV5-1 and TRBJ2-1, with TRBD2 as a possible D gene (7 bases). Germline loops: CDR1 SGHRS, CDR2 YFSETQ. The CDR3 extends over 17 amino acids. V lost 4 bases and J lost 10, with 27 bases in between. The CDR3 region has the DNA TGCGCCAGCAGCCCCGCGAGGCGGGGGCCCGTGAGGGTGGAGCAGTTCTTC. It specifies CASSPARRGPVRVEQFF.

This chain joins TRBV7-2 and TRBJ1-2; unclear D gene. V was shortened by 4 bases and J by 7 bases, with 16 bases between the two germline ends. Germline V gene sequence: CDR1 SGHTA, CDR2 FQGNSA. The CDR3 has 14 residues. The CDR3 region is CASSSPGMPGGYTF. DNA for the CDR3: TGTGCCAGCAGCTCGCCCGGGATGCCCGGTGGCTACACCTTC.

V gene TRBV9 combines with J gene TRBJ1-4, with 7 bases matching TRBD1. The CDR3 spans 17 residues. After removal of 2 bases from V and 8 bases from J, the junction contained 15 bases not matched to a gene. CDR1 SGDLS and CDR2 YYNGEE come from the germline V gene. CDR3 nucleotides: TGTGCCAGCAGCGTCACGCCGGGGAGGACAGGTCGAGAAAAACTGTTTTTT. As protein: CASSVTPGRTGREKLFF. Variable domain in full (rest from reference TRBV9 and TRBJ1-4): DSGVTQTPKHLITATGQRVTLRCSPRSGDLSVYWYQQSLDQGLQFLIQYYNGEERAKGNILERFSAQQFPDLHSELNLSSLELGDSALYFCASSVTPGRTGREKLFFGSGTQLSVL.

The chain joins TRBV6-5 to TRBJ1-1; 8 nucleotides line up with TRBD1. Germline lookup yields CDR1 MNHEY and CDR2 SVGAGI. The trim removed 6 bases at V and 2 bases at J, leaving 8 bases unmatched. The CDR3 has 15 amino acids. CDR3 sequence: CASRLGTGLNTEAFF. In DNA, the CDR3 is TGTGCCAGCAGGCTCGGGACAGGACTCAACACTGAAGCTTTCTTT.

The chain joins TRBV7-9 to TRBJ1-4; D possibly corresponds to TRBD1 (5 bases). CDR1 SEHNR and CDR2 FQNEAQ come from the germline V gene (reference sequence). Trimming shortened V by 10 bases and J by 3 bases, and 15 bases separated the two germline ends. This CDR3 is 14 amino acids long. In DNA, the CDR3 is TGTGCCATCCTCCCACGGGGGTCTAATGAAAAACTGTTTTTT. Translation gives CAILPRGSNEKLFF. Full variable domain (remainder filled in from reference TRBV7-9 and TRBJ1-4): DTGVSQNPRHKITKRGQNVTFRCDPISEHNRLYWYRQTLGQGPEFLTYFQNEAQLEKSRLLSDRFSAERPKGSFSTLEIQRTEQGDSAMYLCAILPRGSNEKLFFGSGTQLSVL.

This chain connects TRBV7-2 to TRBJ2-6; 7 positions match TRBD1. The ends lost 5 bases at V and 0 bases at J; junction bases unmatched: 10. This CDR3 has 18 amino acids. Germline V gives CDR1 SGHTA, CDR2 FQGNSA. DNA for the CDR3: TGTGCCAGCAGCCCTCAAGCCGGGACAGACTCTGGGGCCAACGTCCTGACTTTC. Its protein is CASSPQAGTDSGANVLTF. Together with reference TRBV7-2 and TRBJ2-6, the CDR3 gives the full variable domain: GAGVSQSPSNKVTEKGKDVELRCDPISGHTALYWYRQSLGQGLEFLIYFQGNSAPDKSGLPSDRFSAERTGGSVSTLTIQRTQQEDSAVYLCASSPQAGTDSGANVLTFGAGSRLTVL.

The chain employs TRBV10-3 and TRBJ2-7; 8 bases fit TRBD1. Germline V gene data show CDR1 as ENHRY and CDR2 as SYGVKD. Unmatched junction bases numbered 16, after V lost 3 bases and J lost 3 bases. The length of the CDR3 is 18 residues. Written as DNA, the CDR3 is TGTGCCATCAGTGACTTTGCCAGGGGGCGAGAAGGGGGCTACGAGCAGTACTTC. Protein sequence: CAISDFARGREGGYEQYF.

The J gene is TRBJ2-1, the V gene TRBV29-1; TRBD1 matches at 7 bases. In germline, CDR1 is SQVTM, CDR2 ANQGSEA. Trimming removed 3 bases from V and 0 bases from J; junction bases left unmatched: 14. The CDR3 is 18 residues long. The CDR3 sequence: CSVDGYNRGTSSYNEQFF. CDR3 nucleotide sequence: TGCAGCGTTGATGGGTATAACAGGGGTACTAGCTCCTACAATGAGCAGTTCTTC.

The gene calls are TRBV28 and TRBJ1-2, with 7 bases aligning to TRBD1. With V trimmed by 9 bases and J by 6 bases, 13 bases remained unmatched. CDR1 is MDHEN and CDR2 is SYDVKM in the germline V gene. The CDR3 spans 14 residues. The CDR3 coding sequence is TGTGCCAGTCTTGGTTGGGACAGAGTGGATGGCTACACCTTC. It yields the protein CASLGWDRVDGYTF.

The sample holds one count of this clone. This rearrangement joins TRBV4-3 to TRBJ1-6, with D perhaps TRBD1 (5 bases). The germline V gene encodes CDR1 LGHNA and CDR2 YSLEER. V was pared by 4 bases and J by 9 bases, with 13 bases between. The CDR3 is made up of 14 amino acids. The chain's CDR3 is CASSPRPGGSPLHF. Written as DNA, the CDR3 is TGCGCCAGCAGCCCCCGACCGGGGGGTTCACCCCTCCACTTT.

The V and J genes are TRBV13 and TRBJ1-1; TRBD1 agrees at 12 bases. The length of the CDR3 is 15 residues. Germline CDR1 is PRHDT and CDR2 is FYEKMQ (reference sequence). V gave up 5 bases and J gave up 5 bases; unmatched junction bases: 6. This chain's CDR3 is CASSLGQGARTEAFF. The CDR3 nucleotides are TGTGCCAGCAGCCTGGGACAGGGGGCCCGAACTGAAGCTTTCTTT.

V is TRBV14 and J is TRBJ2-1; weak D call: TRBD1 (6 bases). Germline values: CDR1 SGHDN, CDR2 FVKESK. The CDR3 is made up of 14 amino acids. The V end was cut by 4 bases, the J end by 5 bases, with 12 bases between. The CDR3: CASSPRTADNEQFF. In DNA form, the CDR3 reads TGTGCCAGCAGCCCACGGACAGCTGACAATGAGCAGTTCTTC.

CDR3 DNA: TGTGCCAGCAGCTTAGGCGGGGGCGGTAAAGAGACCCAGTACTTC. This encodes CASSLGGGGKETQYF. The chain recombines TRBV11-1 with TRBJ2-5; TRBD2 is a possible D gene (7 bases). CDR1 and CDR2 from the germline V gene are SGHAT and FQDESV (reference sequence). The V end lost 1 base, the J end lost 3 bases, and 12 bases lay between the germline ends. The CDR3 has 15 amino acids.

V usage is TRBV6-5 and J usage is TRBJ1-1; no firm D call. Germline CDR1 and CDR2: MNHEY and SVGAGI. V lost 2 bases to trimming and J lost 1 base, with 5 bases between them. This CDR3 is 13 amino acids long. The chain's CDR3 is CASSYNRNTEAFF. The CDR3 DNA reads as TGTGCCAGCAGTTACAATAGGAACACTGAAGCTTTCTTT.

The V call is TRBV14, the J call TRBJ2-3, with TRBD1 matching 7 bases. Trimming cost V 3 bases and J 5 bases; bases outside gene matches: 5. Germline CDR1 is SGHDN and CDR2 is FVKESK. The CDR3 runs 14 residues. The CDR3, as DNA: TGTGCCAGCAGCCAGGGACAGATACAAGATACGCAGTATTTT. Protein sequence: CASSQGQIQDTQYF.

V and J are TRBV28 and TRBJ1-1; 10 nucleotides agree with TRBD1. Trimming at V came to 3 bases and at J to 9 bases, leaving 10 bases not matched to a gene. Germline CDR1 and CDR2: MDHEN and SYDVKM. The CDR3 has 15 amino acids. CDR3 region: CASSLEGQDRGKAFF. CDR3 DNA sequence: TGTGCCAGCAGTTTGGAGGGACAGGACAGGGGGAAAGCTTTCTTT.

This sequence joins TRBV5-6 and TRBJ2-3; perhaps TRBD2 as D (6 bases). CDR1 and CDR2 from the germline V gene are SGHDT and YYEEEE. Trimming removed 3 bases at V and 2 bases at J, with 10 bases between. The length of the CDR3 is 14 residues. CDR3 nucleotides: TGTGCCAGCAGCTCCCGGGGGACCACAGATACGCAGTATTTT. It encodes CASSSRGTTDTQYF.

This sequence joins TRBV6-5 and TRBJ1-4, with D maybe TRBD1 (5 bases). V shed 8 bases and J shed 5 bases, with 12 bases lying between them. Germline assignment: CDR1 MNHEY and CDR2 SVGAGI. This CDR3 region has 13 residues. The CDR3 region has the DNA TGTGCCAGCGGCGGGGCTCCCAATGAAAAACTGTTTTTT. It is translated as CASGGAPNEKLFF.

The chain joins TRBV2 to TRBJ1-5; no reliable D call. V was cut by 8 bases and J by 3 bases, with 11 bases left in between. This CDR3 has 13 residues. The germline gives CDR1 SNHLY, CDR2 FYNNEI. CDR3 sequence reads: CASREDYNQPQHF. As DNA, the CDR3 is TGTGCCAGCCGCGAAGACTACAATCAGCCCCAGCATTTT. Supplemented by reference TRBV2 and TRBJ1-5, the full variable domain reads EPEVTQTPSHQVTQMGQEVILRCVPISNHLYFYWYRQILGQKVEFLVSFYNNEISEKSEIFDDQFSVERPDGSNFTLKIRSTKLEDSAMYFCASREDYNQPQHFGDGTRLSIL.

In its sample, this clone was seen a few times. This rearrangement joins TRBV28 to TRBJ1-1, with D perhaps TRBD1 (5 bases). Germline CDR1 is MDHEN and CDR2 is SYDVKM. Trimming left V 10 bases short and J 8 bases short, with 14 bases between. The CDR3 totals 11 residues. CDR3 bases: TGTGCCATCCTTCGGCAGGGAGAAGCTTTCTTT. This translates into CAILRQGEAFF.

This clone has only one observation. J is TRBJ2-5 and V is TRBV9; 7 positions match TRBD2. V lost 0 bases, J lost 2 bases, and 4 bases stayed unmatched. Germline V lookup: CDR1 SGDLS, CDR2 YYNGEE. CDR3 length: 15 amino acids. The CDR3 nucleotides read TGTGCCAGCAGCGTAGGACTAGCTCGGCAAGAGACCCAGTACTTC. Residues: CASSVGLARQETQYF.

This rearrangement joins TRBV27 to TRBJ1-4; 7 nucleotides match TRBD1. Germline CDR1 MNHEY, CDR2 SMNVEV (reference sequence). The CDR3 is 13 amino acids. V shed 3 bases and J 5 bases; nucleotides not matched to a gene: 0. In nucleotides, the CDR3 is TGTGCCAGCAGTTTCAGGGGGAATGAAAAACTGTTTTTT. Translating it yields CASSFRGNEKLFF. Full variable domain (missing parts from reference TRBV27 and TRBJ1-4): EAQVTQNPRYLITVTGKKLTVTCSQNMNHEYMSWYRQDPGLGLRQIYYSMNVEVTDKGDVPEGYKVSRKEKRNFPLILESPSPNQTSLYFCASSFRGNEKLFFGSGTQLSVL.